A single sample is the source of the 22 T cell receptor beta chains below, sequenced in a study of blood T cell repertoires in COVID-19. Clones were read by immunoSEQ multiplex PCR, and TCRdb kept only the in-frame ones, dropping some. In the table there are some 270,000 clones, about 90% of which are singletons. Sequenced material: PBMCs or T cells enriched from blood (not recorded which). The receptors originated from a young woman with acute COVID-19.

V gene TRBV11-2 combines with J gene TRBJ2-5; 9 bases line up with TRBD1. V lost 1 base and J lost 5; bases outside the gene matches: 2. The CDR3 consists of 14 residues. CDR1 is SGHAT and CDR2 is FQNNGV in the germline V gene. The CDR3 reads CASSLVGTGETQYF. The CDR3 DNA sequence: TGTGCCAGCAGCTTAGTAGGGACAGGGGAGACCCAGTACTTC.

The chain uses TRBV7-9 and TRBJ1-1; 9 bases match TRBD1. Germline loops: CDR1 SEHNR, CDR2 FQNEAQ (reference sequence). This CDR3 is 13 amino acids long. V was pared by 2 bases and J by 11 bases, with 6 bases of the junction left unmatched. CDR3: CASSLRQGESAFF. CDR3 bases: TGTGCCAGCAGCTTAAGACAGGGGGAATCCGCTTTCTTT.

This rearrangement joins TRBV4-1 to TRBJ2-3; 10 bases match TRBD2. Germline assignment: CDR1 MGHRA and CDR2 YSYEKL. CDR3 length: 17 residues. Trimming took 0 bases from V and 6 from J; bases not matched to a gene: 9. CDR3 region: CASSQERASGSYDTQYF. DNA for the CDR3: TGCGCCAGCAGCCAAGAGAGGGCTAGCGGGAGTTATGATACGCAGTATTTT.

This chain's CDR3 is CASSQDSNTEAFF. The CDR3 nucleotides are TGTGCCAGCAGCCAAGACAGCAACACTGAAGCTTTCTTT. V and J are TRBV7-3 and TRBJ1-1; possible D gene TRBD1, 5 bases. Trimming stripped 5 bases from V and 2 bases from J, with 9 bases between. The germline CDR1 and CDR2 sequences are SGHTA and FQGTGA. The length of the CDR3 is 13 residues.

The rearrangement joins TRBV27 to TRBJ1-2; D is possibly TRBD1 (6 bases). V was shortened by 5 bases and J by 7 bases, with 17 bases between the two germline ends. CDR1 and CDR2 from the germline V gene are MNHEY and SMNVEV (reference sequence). The CDR3 totals 14 residues. CDR3 amino acids: CASSTRQVSAGYTF. CDR3 bases: TGTGCCAGCAGTACAAGACAGGTATCGGCTGGCTACACCTTC.

J is TRBJ2-1 and V is TRBV10-3; 9 positions agree with TRBD2. This CDR3 is built from 12 residues. V lost 6 bases to trimming and J lost 6 bases; unmatched junction nucleotides: 0. Germline-derived CDR1 and CDR2 are ENHRY and SYGVKD. The CDR3 region has the DNA TGTGCCATCAGGGGACTAGCCAATGAGCAGTTCTTC. Amino acid sequence: CAIRGLANEQFF.

V and J are TRBV7-2 and TRBJ2-7; 8 bases map to TRBD2. The CDR3 totals 15 residues. CDR1 and CDR2 from the germline V gene are SGHTA and FQGNSA. Germline trimming cut 5 bases from V and 2 bases from J; bases unmatched to any gene: 8. The CDR3 DNA reads as TGTGCCAGCAGCCCAGAAGCGGGAGCAGCCTACGAGCAGTACTTC. This gives the protein CASSPEAGAAYEQYF.

This clone was counted between two and nine times. The chain combines TRBV21-1 with TRBJ1-2. TRBV21-1 is marked as a pseudogene. The CDR3 sequence is 14 residues long. CDR3 residues: CASSKEKENYGYTF. The CDR3 DNA reads TGTGCCAGCAGCAAAGAGAAGGAGAACTATGGCTACACCTTC.

The rearrangement joins TRBV28 to TRBJ1-2; 9 nucleotides match TRBD1. V was pared by 7 bases and J by 4 bases, with 10 bases of the junction left unmatched. Germline loops: CDR1 MDHEN, CDR2 SYDVKM. The CDR3 has 15 residues. The CDR3 region is CASNPTGTGSYGYTF. CDR3 bases: TGTGCCAGCAATCCAACGGGGACAGGGTCCTATGGCTACACCTTC.

V gene TRBV5-5 combines with J gene TRBJ2-2, with 9 bases that match TRBD1. The germline gives CDR1 SGHKS, CDR2 YYEKEE (reference sequence). The CDR3 runs to 13 residues. Losses at the gene ends were 3 bases for V and 6 bases for J; bases not matched to a gene: 0. The CDR3 is CASSWDRAGELFF. The CDR3 DNA reads as TGTGCCAGCAGCTGGGACAGGGCCGGGGAGCTGTTTTTT.

The chain has TRBV28 and TRBJ2-7, with 7 bases identical to TRBD2. Germline V gene data show CDR1 as MDHEN and CDR2 as SYDVKM. The CDR3 has 14 residues. V lost 8 bases to trimming and J lost 4 bases; unmatched junction nucleotides: 11. This CDR3 reads CASLSGGEPYEQYF. CDR3 in DNA: TGTGCCAGCCTCAGTGGGGGGGAACCATACGAGCAGTACTTC.

This chain links TRBV29-1 with TRBJ1-2; D gene ambiguous. From germline, CDR1 is SQVTM and CDR2 ANQGSEA. This CDR3 is built from 12 residues. V was pared by 6 bases and J by 5 bases, with 13 bases between. CDR3 sequence (DNA): TGCAGCGTCGCAGAAGGAGGGTATGGCTACACCTTC. It specifies CSVAEGGYGYTF.

The V call is TRBV28, the J call TRBJ1-4, with D unclear. The V end lost 5 bases, the J end lost 8 bases, and 18 bases lay between the germline ends. CDR1 is MDHEN and CDR2 is SYDVKM in the germline V gene. This CDR3 comprises 15 residues. CDR3 coding DNA: TGTGCCAGCAGTCCCCGGGCCGGGGAATACGAAAAACTGTTTTTT. Its translation: CASSPRAGEYEKLFF.

On this clone itself: In the same sample, other DNA sequences code for this CDR3. The V gene is TRBV7-3, the J gene TRBJ1-2, with TRBD1 matching over 9 bases. The CDR3 is made up of 13 amino acids. Germline values: CDR1 SGHTA, CDR2 FQGTGA. With 5 bases clipped from V and 7 bases from J, the junction kept 5 bases outside the gene matches. The CDR3 here is CASSPGQGLGYTF. CDR3 in DNA: TGTGCCAGCAGCCCAGGACAGGGGCTTGGCTACACCTTC.

The gene calls are TRBV6-5 and TRBJ2-7, with 9 bases fitting TRBD1. The germline gives CDR1 MNHEY, CDR2 SVGAGI. The CDR3 has 12 amino acids. Trimming took 7 bases from V and 5 from J; bases not matched to a gene: 3. CDR3 loop: CASNRDRDEQYF. CDR3 bases: TGTGCCAGCAATAGGGACAGGGACGAGCAGTACTTC.

The rearrangement links TRBV11-1 to TRBJ2-1; D possibly corresponds to TRBD2 (5 bases). Trimming stripped 1 base from V and 9 bases from J, with 16 bases between. This CDR3 spans 15 amino acids. Per the germline V gene, CDR1 is SGHAT and CDR2 is FQDESV (reference sequence). Here the CDR3 reads CASSLVAGSTIEQFF. In DNA form, the CDR3 reads TGTGCCAGCAGCTTAGTTGCGGGTTCCACGATTGAGCAGTTCTTC.

This chain joins TRBV7-6 and TRBJ1-3; D may be TRBD1 (5 bases). CDR3 size: 15 residues. Germline V gene sequence: CDR1 SGHVS, CDR2 FNYEAQ. The V end was cut by 5 bases, the J end by 0 bases, with 11 bases between. The CDR3 coding sequence is TGTGCCAGCAGCCCGGGGGGGGTCTCTGGAAACACCATATATTTT. Translated, it gives CASSPGGVSGNTIYF.

This sequence joins TRBV5-1 and TRBJ2-1; 8 nucleotides agree with TRBD2. The CDR3 runs 16 residues. Trimming cost V 0 bases and J 3 bases; bases outside gene matches: 5. The germline CDR1 and CDR2 sequences are SGHRS and YFSETQ. CDR3 protein: CASSLVSSGFYNEQFF. The CDR3 DNA reads TGCGCCAGCAGCTTGGTGTCTAGCGGGTTCTACAATGAGCAGTTCTTC.

V and J are TRBV20-1 and TRBJ2-5; TRBD2 aligns across 8 bases. CDR3 size: 14 residues. The V gene's germline CDR1 is DFQATT and CDR2 SNEGSKA (reference sequence). V was clipped by 3 bases and J by 5 bases; unmatched bases: 8. The CDR3 DNA sequence: TGCAGTGCTAGTTCCAGCGGGAGAATGGAGACCCAGTACTTC. It is translated as CSASSSGRMETQYF.

This chain links TRBV29-1 with TRBJ2-1; 7 bases map to TRBD2. CDR3 length equals 15 residues. J gave up 8 bases and V 0 bases, and 10 bases lay outside the gene matches. CDR1 and CDR2 (germline): SQVTM, ANQGSEA. The CDR3, as DNA: TGCAGCGTTGAAGATGGCGGACTAGGTTTCGATGAGCAGTTCTTC. Protein: CSVEDGGLGFDEQFF.

The rearrangement uses TRBV19 and TRBJ2-2; 11 nucleotides align to TRBD1. The CDR3 is 14 amino acids. The trim removed 7 bases at V and 5 bases at J, leaving 3 bases unmatched. The germline CDR1 and CDR2 sequences are LNHDA and SQIVND (reference sequence). The CDR3 nucleotides read TGTGCCAGTACCGGACAGGGGGCAACCGGGGAGCTGTTTTTT. This gives the protein CASTGQGATGELFF.

This clone was detected only a few times. The chain links TRBV25-1 to TRBJ1-4; D is ambiguous. Germline assignment: CDR1 MGHDK and CDR2 SYGVNS. The CDR3 runs 15 residues. V was pared by 6 bases and J by 4 bases, with 15 bases between. The CDR3 coding sequence is TGTGCCAGCAGCCTTGGGCCCACTCTTAATGAAAAACTGTTTTTT. This gives the protein CASSLGPTLNEKLFF.